This T cell receptor (beta chain) was obtained from a study of identical twins. Findings and caveats of the study: It was possible that invariant MAIT and iNKT cells partly confounded the zero-insertion analyses. Carriage of fewer insertions was seen in abundant cord blood beta clonotypes, whereas memory repertoires showed none.

TCRdb independently ran MiXCR on the 5' RACE reads; one entry per CDR3 protein. The data show approximately 500,000 distinct CDR3 sequences, about 16% seen once. CDR1 SGDLS and CDR2 YYNGEE come from the germline V gene. The V and J ends lost 3 bases and 15 bases, in that order; junction bases with no gene match: 6. The CDR3 loop spans 11 amino acids. This clonotype was found many times. Its antigen is unknown. The data were also submitted as part of a second study, on yellow fever vaccine responses in identical twins.

This TCR derives from a young woman in good health. This chain connects TRBV9 to TRBJ2-1; 7 bases align to TRBD1. Sequencing was done on a sample of CD4+ T cells sorted from blood. CDR3 nucleotides: TGTGCCAGCAGCGAACCGGGACAGCTGTTCTTC. It encodes CASSEPGQLFF.